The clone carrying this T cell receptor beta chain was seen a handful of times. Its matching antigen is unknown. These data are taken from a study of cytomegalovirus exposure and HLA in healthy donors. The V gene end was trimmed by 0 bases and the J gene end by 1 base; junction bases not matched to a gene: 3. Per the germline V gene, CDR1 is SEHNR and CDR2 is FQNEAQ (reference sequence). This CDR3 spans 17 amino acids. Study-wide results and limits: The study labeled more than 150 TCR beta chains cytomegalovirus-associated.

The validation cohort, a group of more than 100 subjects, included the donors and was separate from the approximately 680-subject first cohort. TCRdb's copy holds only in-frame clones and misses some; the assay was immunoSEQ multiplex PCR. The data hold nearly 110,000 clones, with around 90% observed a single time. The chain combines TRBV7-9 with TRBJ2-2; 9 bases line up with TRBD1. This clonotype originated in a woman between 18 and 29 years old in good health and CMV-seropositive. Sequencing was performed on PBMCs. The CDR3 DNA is TGTGCCAGCAGCTTAGCCCTGGGACAGGGGAACACCGGGGAGCTGTTTTTT. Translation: CASSLALGQGNTGELFF.